These 4 T cell receptor beta chains were sequenced from one sample in a study of T-cell reconstitution after alpha-beta-depleted transplantation in children (dated by TCRdb to 2016 to 2017). The library relied on PCR. For sequencing, an Illumina HiSeq 2500 was employed. TCR library preparation used molecular barcoding, with unique molecular identifiers applied to normalize quantification of the TCRbeta repertoire. TCRdb trimmed the raw reads at Q25, called clones with MiXCR and kept productive beta chains. Duplicate CDR3 protein sequences are folded into a single record with the most common DNA and genes. This sample gives approximately 640,000 distinct CDR3 sequences in total; around 16% of them show up just once. The ten largest clones take up over 0.95% of the sample. Sequenced material: PBMCs from the stem cell graft donor, taken from the stem cell graft. The receptors stem from a human donor who donated a stem cell graft to a child with acute myeloid leukemia.

In this sample, this clonotype turned up many times. CDR3 loop: CASSYEQGSYNEQFF. The CDR3 coding sequence is TGTGCCAGCAGTTACGAACAGGGCTCCTACAATGAGCAGTTCTTC. J is TRBJ2-1 and V is TRBV6-5; D perhaps matches TRBD1 (6 bases). The V gene lost 2 bases and the J gene lost 0 bases, with 8 bases spanning the gap. The CDR3 loop spans 15 amino acids. Per the germline V gene, CDR1 is MNHEY and CDR2 is SVGAGI.

This clonotype was recorded many times. The rearrangement uses TRBV20-1 and TRBJ2-1, with 15 bases that match TRBD2. The germline V gene has CDR1 DFQATT and CDR2 SNEGSKA (reference sequence). V lost 4 bases, J lost 9 bases, and 7 bases stayed unmatched. The CDR3 is made up of 15 amino acids. The CDR3 loop is CSATGLAGGPAEQFF. The CDR3 nucleotides are TGCAGTGCTACCGGACTAGCGGGGGGGCCTGCTGAGCAGTTCTTC.

This clonotype was seen more than once but under ten times. The rearrangement joins TRBV20-1 to TRBJ2-4; D is ambiguous. V was clipped by 0 bases and J by 6 bases, with 6 bases between them. Germline lookup yields CDR1 DFQATT and CDR2 SNEGSKA (reference sequence). The CDR3 covers 12 residues. CDR3 DNA sequence: TGCAGTGCTAGAGATCGGAGAAACATTCAGTACTTC. Translated: CSARDRRNIQYF.

In its sample, this clonotype was seen a few times. J is TRBJ1-1 and V is TRBV6-1; D not certain. Germline CDR1 reads MNHNS; CDR2 reads SASEGT. The V gene lost 0 bases and the J gene lost 1 base, with 6 bases spanning the gap. The CDR3 runs 14 residues. In DNA form, the CDR3 reads TGTGCCAGCAGTGAAGCGGCAAGGAACACTGAAGCTTTCTTT. Amino acid sequence: CASSEAARNTEAFF.